This T cell receptor (beta chain) was found in a study of somatic mutations in cytotoxic T cells in rheumatoid arthritis. Study at large: Patients had 30 ml EDTA blood drawn right after diagnosis, before any treatment. Whole-study results and caveats: The identity of the antigens targeted by the expanded CD8+ clones remained unknown.

Positive selection using magnetic beads isolated the CD4+ and CD8+ cells (purity was checked by flow cytometry). The assay was immunoSEQ multiplex PCR, and TCRdb's table has in-frame clones only and misses some. The profile shows approximately 4,200 clones, 80% to 90% of them singletons. The CDR3 extends over 12 amino acids. Germline CDR1 and CDR2: SNHLY and FYNNEI. V was clipped by 10 bases and J by 4 bases, with 12 bases between them. Comments on this clone: Its antigen is not known.

The sequence was collected from a woman between 70 and 85 years old with rheumatoid arthritis. Source material: CD8+ T cells sorted from blood. The chain links TRBV2 to TRBJ2-3, with D possibly TRBD2 on 5 matching bases. DNA of the CDR3: TGTGCCACCCTCGGACTGGCAGATACGCAGTATTTT. Amino acids: CATLGLADTQYF.